A single sample is the source of the 10 T cell receptor beta chains below, sequenced in a study of shared clonotypes between healthy human individuals. Sequencing used immunoSEQ multiplex PCR; TCRdb keeps in-frame clones, though not all of them. The table lists 450,000 to 650,000 clones, around 78% of them singletons. What was sequenced was PBMCs. These receptors all come from a woman in her 40s in good health. Some clones in this sample may be carry-over from other donors' samples.

This chain uses TRBV10-3 with TRBJ1-5; D is perhaps TRBD1 (5 bases). Germline CDR1 reads ENHRY; CDR2 reads SYGVKD. The length of the CDR3 is 22 residues. Trimming removed 0 bases from V and 7 bases from J, with 34 bases in between. The CDR3 protein is CAISESMRGSIGKPREGQPQHF. The CDR3 coding sequence is TGTGCCATCAGTGAGTCAATGCGAGGCTCCATAGGCAAACCAAGAGAGGGGCAGCCCCAGCATTTT.

The V gene is TRBV5-1, the J gene TRBJ2-1, with 13 bases matching TRBD2. V lost 4 bases to trimming and J lost 6 bases; unmatched junction nucleotides: 7. The CDR3 runs 16 residues. Germline CDR1 SGHRS, CDR2 YFSETQ. DNA for the CDR3: TGCGCCAGCAGCGGGGGACTAGCGGGGTTACTCAATGAGCAGTTCTTC. Protein product: CASSGGLAGLLNEQFF.

J is TRBJ1-4 and V is TRBV6-5; 7 bases match TRBD1. Losses at the gene ends were 8 bases for V and 7 bases for J; bases not matched to a gene: 7. This CDR3 contains 13 residues. Looked up from germline, CDR1 is MNHEY and CDR2 is SVGAGI. CDR3 region: CASATGRGEKLFF. CDR3 bases: TGTGCCAGCGCGACAGGGAGGGGTGAAAAACTGTTTTTT.

The rearrangement joins TRBV7-2 to TRBJ2-7; 7 nucleotides agree with TRBD1. CDR1 and CDR2 from the germline V gene are SGHTA and FQGNSA. This CDR3 spans 14 amino acids. The ends lost 1 base at V and 10 bases at J; junction bases unmatched: 10. The CDR3 loop reads CASSLGPRGLDQYF. In nucleotides, the CDR3 is TGTGCCAGCAGCTTAGGGCCTAGGGGGCTAGATCAGTACTTC.

The CDR3 nucleotides read TGCGCCAGCAGCTACCGACAGGGGGCCAGCGTCTGGAATGAGCAGTTCTTC. Its translation is CASSYRQGASVWNEQFF. The chain uses TRBV5-1 and TRBJ2-1; TRBD1 aligns across 10 bases. Unmatched junction bases numbered 13, after V lost 3 bases and J lost 7 bases. CDR3 size: 17 residues. In germline, CDR1 is SGHRS, CDR2 YFSETQ. Using reference TRBV5-1 and TRBJ2-1 for the parts outside the CDR3, the full variable domain is KAGVTQTPRYLIKTRGQQVTLSCSPISGHRSVSWYQQTPGQGLQFLFEYFSETQRNKGNFPGRFSGRQFSNSRSEMNVSTLELGDSALYLCASSYRQGASVWNEQFFGPGTRLTVL.

DNA of the CDR3: TGTGCCGGGGGGCGGGGAATGAACACTGAAGCTTTCTTT. Translation gives CAGGRGMNTEAFF. The chain carries TRBV30 and TRBJ1-1; perhaps TRBD1 as D (6 bases). The germline V and J ends were trimmed by 8 bases and 0 bases, with 13 bases remaining between them. The CDR3 consists of 13 residues. Germline CDR1 GTSNPN, CDR2 SVGIG (reference sequence).

Comment on this clone: With a far larger clone one base away, a read error is the likely cause. Here the CDR3 omits its conserved ending phenylalanine or tryptophan, so a read error is the likely source. It is unclear where the CDR3 begins or ends on the DNA, so no DNA is shown, and the CDR3 is as TCRdb lists it. The V call is TRBV7-9, the J call TRBJ1-2. The CDR3 is made up of 12 amino acids, end residues included. Germline assignment: CDR1 SEHNR and CDR2 FQNEAQ (reference sequence). The CDR3: CASSLGGFWAHL.

V usage is TRBV6-1 and J usage is TRBJ2-5, with 11 bases that match TRBD1. V shed 4 bases and J 4 bases; nucleotides not matched to a gene: 5. The CDR3 sequence is 15 residues long. The germline CDR1 and CDR2 sequences are MNHNS and SASEGT. CDR3 DNA: TGTGCCAGCAGTGCGACCGGGACAGGGGGAGAGACCCAGTACTTC. Translating it yields CASSATGTGGETQYF.

As concerns this clone: One base separates it from a far larger clone, so it is likely a read error. This CDR3 is also generated by other DNA sequences in the sample. DNA for the CDR3: TGCGCCAGCAGCTTGGAGGGAACCCCTGAAGCTTTCTTC. This codes for CASSLEGTPEAFF. The chain couples TRBV5-1 to TRBJ1-1; D unresolved. Looked up from germline, CDR1 is SGHRS and CDR2 is YFSETQ. The CDR3 consists of 13 residues.

The chain is built from TRBV4-2 and TRBJ2-1; 9 bases align to TRBD2. The CDR3 has 16 amino acids. Per germline, CDR1 LGHNA and CDR2 YNFKEQ. Losses at the gene ends were 0 bases for V and 6 bases for J; bases not matched to a gene: 6. For the CDR3, the DNA is TGTGCCAGCAGCCAAGACCCCCCGGGACTAGCCAATGAGCAGTTCTTC. It translates to CASSQDPPGLANEQFF.